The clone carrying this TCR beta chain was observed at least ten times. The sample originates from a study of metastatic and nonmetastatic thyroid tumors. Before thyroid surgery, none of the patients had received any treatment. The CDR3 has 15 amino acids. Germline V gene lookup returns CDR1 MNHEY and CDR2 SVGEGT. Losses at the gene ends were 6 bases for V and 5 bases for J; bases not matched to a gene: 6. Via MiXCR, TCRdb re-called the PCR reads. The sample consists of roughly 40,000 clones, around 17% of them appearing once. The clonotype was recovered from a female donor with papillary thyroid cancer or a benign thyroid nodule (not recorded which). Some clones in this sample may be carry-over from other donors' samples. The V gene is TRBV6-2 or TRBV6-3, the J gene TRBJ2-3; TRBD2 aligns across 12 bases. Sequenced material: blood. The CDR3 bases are TGTGCCAGCAGCTGGATGACTAGCGGGAGAGATACGCAGTATTTT. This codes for CASSWMTSGRDTQYF.